These 6 T cell receptor beta chains were sequenced from one sample in a study of blood T cell repertoires in COVID-19. Produced via immunoSEQ multiplex PCR; TCRdb's table is partial and in-frame only. Altogether 200,000 to 250,000 clones are present, about four fifths being singletons, with the ten largest covering roughly 8%. Source material: peripheral blood. Receptors were obtained from a woman older than 75 with COVID-19, enrolled during active disease.

The V call is TRBV18, the J call TRBJ2-1; the D gene is possibly TRBD2 (7 bases). The germline CDR1 and CDR2 sequences are KGHSH and LQKENI. Trimming removed 6 bases from V and 0 bases from J, with 18 bases in between. CDR3 length: 17 amino acids. The CDR3 DNA is TGTGCCAGCTCCCAACAAGGGGGGGCCCGCTCCTACAATGAGCAGTTCTTC. This encodes CASSQQGGARSYNEQFF. Drawing the rest from reference TRBV18 and TRBJ2-1, the complete variable domain is NAGVMQNPRHLVRRRGQEARLRCSPMKGHSHVYWYRQLPEEGLKFMVYLQKENIIDESGMPKERFSAEFPKEGPSILRIQQVVRGDSAAYFCASSQQGGARSYNEQFFGPGTRLTVL.

The chain joins TRBV29-1 to TRBJ1-2, with a possible D match to TRBD1 (5 bases). With 5 bases removed from V and 4 bases from J, the gap between germline ends came to 14 bases. The CDR3 has 13 residues. The germline V gene encodes CDR1 SQVTM and CDR2 ANQGSEA. The CDR3 loop is CSVRDSSIYGYTF. CDR3 DNA: TGCAGCGTTCGTGACAGTAGCATCTATGGCTACACCTTC.

The chain carries TRBV6-5 and TRBJ2-4; 8 bases fit TRBD2. Trimming cost V 7 bases and J 8 bases; bases outside gene matches: 1. This CDR3 region has 11 residues. Germline lookup yields CDR1 MNHEY and CDR2 SVGAGI. Written as DNA, the CDR3 is TGTGCCAGCACGGGGGGGTACATTCAGTACTTC. Translated, it gives CASTGGYIQYF.

CDR3 in amino acids: CSVARGLGTGELFF. CDR3 nucleotides: TGCAGCGTCGCCAGGGGGCTAGGGACCGGGGAGCTGTTTTTT. The J gene is TRBJ2-2, the V gene TRBV29-1; 8 nucleotides agree with TRBD1. The CDR3 totals 14 residues. Germline lookup yields CDR1 SQVTM and CDR2 ANQGSEA. V dropped 6 bases and J dropped 5; count of bases not matched to a gene: 8.

The chain uses TRBV7-9 and TRBJ2-1; 11 bases map to TRBD2. The germline gives CDR1 SEHNR, CDR2 FQNEAQ (reference sequence). V shed 5 bases and J 5 bases; nucleotides not matched to a gene: 5. This CDR3 comprises 15 residues. This CDR3 reads CASSRGTSGHNEQFF. For the CDR3, the DNA is TGTGCCAGCAGCCGTGGGACTAGCGGCCACAATGAGCAGTTCTTC.

The chain combines TRBV5-5 with TRBJ1-1; no definite D call. Germline V gene sequence: CDR1 SGHKS, CDR2 YYEKEE (reference sequence). Trimming removed 2 bases from V and 5 bases from J, with 13 bases in between. The CDR3 runs to 14 residues. The chain's CDR3 is CASSLDGPQTEAFF. In nucleotides, the CDR3 is TGTGCCAGCAGCTTAGATGGTCCGCAGACTGAAGCTTTCTTT.